The clone carrying this TCR beta chain has at least ten counts. Antigen: not known. Reverse transcription of all isolated RNA meant that expressed TCRB transcripts were sequenced. The assay was immunoSEQ multiplex PCR, and TCRdb's table has in-frame clones only and misses some. The table records about 140,000 clones, less than 9% of them present only once. This entry is derived from a study of beta chain features in type 1 diabetes. Points from the study as a whole: All four CD4+ subsets of Type 1 diabetes patients contained TCRB CDR3s that were moderately but significantly shorter.

Germline values: CDR1 SGHNT, CDR2 YYREEE (reference sequence). This CDR3 contains 13 residues. V was clipped by 2 bases and J by 6 bases, with 10 bases between them. In total, each donor contributed a single heparinised blood draw that averaged around 100 mL. Naive, central memory, regulatory and stem cell-like memory cells within the CD4+ compartment were sorted using CD45RO/CCR7/CD25/CD127/CD95/CD27. Source material: central memory CD4+ T cells from blood. The chain links TRBV5-4 to TRBJ2-3, with D maybe TRBD2 (6 bases). This clonotype was obtained from a woman younger than 45 in good health. The DNA of the CDR3 is TGTGCCAGCAGCTTTGGGGAGGCGGATACGCAGTATTTT. Its protein is CASSFGEADTQYF.